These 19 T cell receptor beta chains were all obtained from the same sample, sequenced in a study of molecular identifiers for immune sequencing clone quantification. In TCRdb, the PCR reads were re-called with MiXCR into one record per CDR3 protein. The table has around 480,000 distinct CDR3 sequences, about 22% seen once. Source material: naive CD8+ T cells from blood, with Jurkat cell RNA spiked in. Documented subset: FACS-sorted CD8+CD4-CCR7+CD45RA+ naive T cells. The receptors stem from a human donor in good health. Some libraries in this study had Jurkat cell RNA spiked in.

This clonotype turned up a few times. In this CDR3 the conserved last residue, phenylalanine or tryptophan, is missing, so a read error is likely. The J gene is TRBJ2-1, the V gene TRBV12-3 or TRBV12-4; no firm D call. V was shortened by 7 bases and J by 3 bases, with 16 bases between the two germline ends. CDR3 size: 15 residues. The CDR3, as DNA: TGTGCCAGCACCCCATTCGGGTCCAGCTACAATGAGCAGTTCTCC. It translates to CASTPFGSSYNEQFS.

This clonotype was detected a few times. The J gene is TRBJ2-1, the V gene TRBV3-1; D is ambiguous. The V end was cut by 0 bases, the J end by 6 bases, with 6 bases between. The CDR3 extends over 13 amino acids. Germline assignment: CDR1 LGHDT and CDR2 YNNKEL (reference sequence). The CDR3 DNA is TGTGCCAGCAGCCAAGATTTGAGCAATGAGCAGTTCTTC. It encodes CASSQDLSNEQFF.

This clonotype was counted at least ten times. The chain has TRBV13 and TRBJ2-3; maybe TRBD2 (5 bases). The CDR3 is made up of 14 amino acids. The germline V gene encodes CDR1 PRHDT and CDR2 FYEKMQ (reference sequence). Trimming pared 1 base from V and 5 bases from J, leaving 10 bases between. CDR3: CASSLAGLEDTQYF. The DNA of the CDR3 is TGTGCCAGCAGCTTAGCGGGATTAGAAGATACGCAGTATTTT.

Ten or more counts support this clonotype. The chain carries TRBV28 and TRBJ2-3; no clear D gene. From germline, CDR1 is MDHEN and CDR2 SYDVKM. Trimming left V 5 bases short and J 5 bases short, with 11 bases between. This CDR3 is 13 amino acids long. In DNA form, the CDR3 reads TGTGCCAGCAGTCGAACCAGGAGAGATACGCAGTATTTT. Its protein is CASSRTRRDTQYF. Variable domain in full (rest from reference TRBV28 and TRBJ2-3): DVKVTQSSRYLVKRTGEKVFLECVQDMDHENMFWYRQDPGLGLRLIYFSYDVKMKEKGDIPEGYSVSREKKERFSLILESASTNQTSMYLCASSRTRRDTQYFGPGTRLTVL.

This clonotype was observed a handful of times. CDR3 nucleotides: TGTGCCAGCAGCTTACTCCCGTCGGCGCCAGCCTACAATGAGCAGTTCTTC. This sequence encodes CASSLLPSAPAYNEQFF. The chain combines TRBV7-3 with TRBJ2-1; D not certain. The germline gives CDR1 SGHTA, CDR2 FQGTGA. CDR3 size: 17 residues. V gave up 2 bases and J gave up 2 bases, with 16 bases separating them.

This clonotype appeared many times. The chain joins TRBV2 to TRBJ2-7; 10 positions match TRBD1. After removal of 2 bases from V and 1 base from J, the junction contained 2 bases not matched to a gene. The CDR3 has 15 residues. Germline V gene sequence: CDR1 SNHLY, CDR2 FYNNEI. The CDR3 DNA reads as TGTGCCAGCAGTGAATGGACAGGGGGTTCCTACGAGCAGTACTTC. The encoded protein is CASSEWTGGSYEQYF.

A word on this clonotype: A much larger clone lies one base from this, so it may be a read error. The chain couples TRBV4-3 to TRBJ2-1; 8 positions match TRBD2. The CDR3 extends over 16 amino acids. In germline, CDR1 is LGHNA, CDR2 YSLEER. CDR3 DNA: TGCGCCAGCAGCCGAGATTGGGCTAGCGGGTACAATGGGCAGTTCTTC. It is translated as CASSRDWASGYNGQFF.

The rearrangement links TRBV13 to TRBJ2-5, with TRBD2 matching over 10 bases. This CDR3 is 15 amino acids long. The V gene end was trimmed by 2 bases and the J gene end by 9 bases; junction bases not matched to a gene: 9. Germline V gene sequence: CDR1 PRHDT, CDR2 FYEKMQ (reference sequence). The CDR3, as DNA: TGTGCCAGCAGCTTATTTCATACTAGCGGGGCGTCCCAGTACTTC. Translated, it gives CASSLFHTSGASQYF.

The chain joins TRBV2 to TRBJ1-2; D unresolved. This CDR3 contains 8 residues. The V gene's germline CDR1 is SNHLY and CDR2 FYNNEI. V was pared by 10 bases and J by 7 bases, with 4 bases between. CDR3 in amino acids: CATGGYTF. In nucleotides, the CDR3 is TGTGCCACAGGTGGCTACACCTTC.

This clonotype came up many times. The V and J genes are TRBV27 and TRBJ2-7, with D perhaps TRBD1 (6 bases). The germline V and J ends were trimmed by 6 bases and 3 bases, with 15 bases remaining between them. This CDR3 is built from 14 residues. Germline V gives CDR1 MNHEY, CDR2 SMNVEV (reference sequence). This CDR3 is CASSQSGQLYEQYF. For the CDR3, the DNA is TGTGCCAGCAGCCAGTCAGGACAGCTCTACGAGCAGTACTTC.

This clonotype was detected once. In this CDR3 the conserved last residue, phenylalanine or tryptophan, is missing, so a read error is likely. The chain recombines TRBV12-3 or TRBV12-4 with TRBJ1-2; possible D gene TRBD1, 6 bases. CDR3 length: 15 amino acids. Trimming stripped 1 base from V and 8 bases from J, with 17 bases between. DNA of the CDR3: TGTGCCAGCAGTTTAGGCCGGGGGCCCGCTGAAGGCTACACCTCC. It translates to CASSLGRGPAEGYTS.

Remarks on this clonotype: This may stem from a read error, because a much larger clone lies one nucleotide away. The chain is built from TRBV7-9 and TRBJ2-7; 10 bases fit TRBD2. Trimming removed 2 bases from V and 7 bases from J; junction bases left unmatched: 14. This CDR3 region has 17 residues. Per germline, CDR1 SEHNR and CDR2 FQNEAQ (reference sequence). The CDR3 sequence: CASSLLGGASGSTEQYF. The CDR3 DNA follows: TGTGCCAGCAGCTTACTGGGGGGAGCTAGCGGGAGCACAGAGCAGTACTTC.

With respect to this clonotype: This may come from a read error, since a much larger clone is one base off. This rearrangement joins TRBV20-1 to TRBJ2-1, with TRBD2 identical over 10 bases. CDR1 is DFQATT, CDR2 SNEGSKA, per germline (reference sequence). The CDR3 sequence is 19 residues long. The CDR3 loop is CSARDLWGSTSGVNNEQSF. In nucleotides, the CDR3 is TGCAGTGCTAGAGACTTATGGGGTTCTACTAGCGGGGTTAACAATGAGCAGTCCTTC.

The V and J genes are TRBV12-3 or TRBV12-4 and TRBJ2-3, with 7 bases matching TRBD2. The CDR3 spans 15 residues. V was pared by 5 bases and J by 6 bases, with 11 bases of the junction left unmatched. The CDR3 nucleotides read TGTGCCAGCAGTGATGCGTTGACTAGCTTCGATACGCAGTATTTT. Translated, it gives CASSDALTSFDTQYF.

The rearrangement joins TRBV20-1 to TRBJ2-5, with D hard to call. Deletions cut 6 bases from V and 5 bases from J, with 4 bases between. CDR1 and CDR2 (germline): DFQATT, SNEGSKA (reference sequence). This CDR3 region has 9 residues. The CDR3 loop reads CSAAETQYF. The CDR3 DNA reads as TGCAGTGCGGCGGAGACCCAGTACTTC.

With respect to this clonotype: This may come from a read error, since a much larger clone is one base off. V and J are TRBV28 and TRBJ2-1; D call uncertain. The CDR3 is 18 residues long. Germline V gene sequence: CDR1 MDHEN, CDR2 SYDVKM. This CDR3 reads CASSLLVPDPSSYNGQFF. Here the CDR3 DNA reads TGTGCCAGCAGTCTTTTAGTTCCCGATCCGAGCTCCTACAATGGGCAGTTCTTC.

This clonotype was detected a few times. The CDR3 reads CASSLEDSQNQPQHF. The CDR3 DNA reads TGTGCCAGCAGTCTGGAGGACAGCCAAAATCAGCCCCAGCATTTT. The V and J genes are TRBV6-6 and TRBJ1-5; TRBD1 might be the D (6 bases). V lost 5 bases to trimming and J lost 4 bases, with 15 bases between them. The length of the CDR3 is 15 residues. In germline, CDR1 is MNHNY, CDR2 SVGAGI (reference sequence).

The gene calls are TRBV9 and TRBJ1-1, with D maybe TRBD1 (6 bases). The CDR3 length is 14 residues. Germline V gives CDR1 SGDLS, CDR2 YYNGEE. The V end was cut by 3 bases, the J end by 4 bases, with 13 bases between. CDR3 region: CASSAGAGVTEAFF. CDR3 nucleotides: TGTGCCAGCAGCGCAGGGGCCGGAGTCACTGAAGCTTTCTTT.

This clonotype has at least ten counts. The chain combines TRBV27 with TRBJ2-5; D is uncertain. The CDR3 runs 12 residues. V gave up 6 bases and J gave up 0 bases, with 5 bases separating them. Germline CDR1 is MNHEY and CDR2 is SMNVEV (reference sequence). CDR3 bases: TGTGCCAGCAGGGGATACCAAGAGACCCAGTACTTC. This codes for CASRGYQETQYF.